These 32 T cell receptor beta chains came from one sample sequenced in a study of vaccination and CD4 T cells after COVID-19. No antigens are known for them. As for treatment: roughly 10-day PBMC culture with coronavirus spike peptide pools or control peptides (ViraFEST assay). The Oncomine TCR Beta short-read assay sequenced DNA from cultured CD4+ T cells. TCRdb called the PCR reads again in MiXCR, with one record for every CDR3 protein. The sample shows some 10,000 distinct CDR3 sequences, 55% to 65% of them seen only once. The source material was cultured CD4+ T cells from blood, sampled after SARS-CoV-2 vaccination. Source of these receptors: a human donor with COVID-19.

This chain uses TRBV20-1 with TRBJ1-5; 7 bases match TRBD1. Germline V CDR1 and CDR2: DFQATT, SNEGSKA (reference sequence). This CDR3 region has 14 residues. Trimming removed 4 bases from V and 3 bases from J; junction bases left unmatched: 6. For the CDR3, the DNA is TGCAGTGCTAATCCGGGACAGAACAATCAGCCCCAGCATTTT. Translating it yields CSANPGQNNQPQHF.

The CDR3 sequence: CASLGGTYEQYF. CDR3 DNA sequence: TGTGCCAGCCTAGGGGGTACCTACGAGCAGTACTTC. The J gene is TRBJ2-7, the V gene TRBV6-1; a weak D match, TRBD1 (6 bases). Trimming pared 8 bases from V and 2 bases from J, leaving 10 bases between. This CDR3 region has 12 residues. CDR1 is MNHNS and CDR2 is SASEGT in the germline V gene.

This clonotype occurred a few times. The chain combines TRBV7-8 with TRBJ1-5; tentatively, D is TRBD1 (5 bases). The CDR3 length is 14 residues. Germline-derived CDR1 and CDR2 are SGHVS and FQNEAQ. V was pared by 7 bases and J by 4 bases, with 14 bases between. Here the CDR3 DNA reads TGTGCCAGCACAAACATGGGGGGGAATCAGCCCCAGCATTTT. This gives the protein CASTNMGGNQPQHF.

This clonotype was detected a few times. An end of the junction does not agree with germline; a read error may underlie this. The chain combines TRBV20-1 with TRBJ1-6; D not certain. CDR1 is DFQATT and CDR2 is SNEGSKA in the germline V gene (reference sequence). The CDR3 totals 14 residues. The DNA for the CDR3 is TGCAGCGCTAGAGATGGAACAGTTAATTCACCCCTCCACTTT. This encodes CSARDGTVNSPLHF.

This chain connects TRBV7-2 to TRBJ1-1, with D uncertain. Germline values: CDR1 SGHTA, CDR2 FQGNSA. V lost 4 bases, J lost 3 bases, and 12 bases lay in between. This CDR3 has 14 amino acids. Written as DNA, the CDR3 is TGTGCCAGCAGCTATCCCTTTCGGGACACTGAAGCTTTCTTT. Its protein is CASSYPFRDTEAFF.

By its share, this clonotype is medium-sized. CDR3 loop: CASGTSGANVLTF. The CDR3 DNA follows: TGTGCCAGCGGCACTTCTGGGGCCAACGTCCTGACTTTC. This chain links TRBV5-8 with TRBJ2-6; no reliable D call. With 7 bases removed from V and 1 base from J, the gap between germline ends came to 6 bases. Germline V gives CDR1 SGHTS, CDR2 YDEGEE. CDR3 size: 13 residues.

V is TRBV19 and J is TRBJ2-5; 8 bases agree with TRBD1. J gave up 5 bases and V 8 bases, and 1 base lay outside the gene matches. The germline V gene encodes CDR1 LNHDA and CDR2 SQIVND (reference sequence). CDR3 length: 11 amino acids. CDR3 amino acids: CASGDRETQYF. The CDR3 DNA sequence: TGTGCCAGTGGGGACAGGGAGACCCAGTACTTC.

The rearrangement joins TRBV9 to TRBJ2-5; maybe TRBD1 (5 bases). Germline loops: CDR1 SGDLS, CDR2 YYNGEE. The CDR3 length is 16 residues. Deletions cut 3 bases from V and 1 base from J, with 16 bases between. CDR3 nucleotides: TGTGCCAGCAGCGAGAGTAGGGGCCCGGGCCAAGAGACCCAGTACTTC. Protein sequence: CASSESRGPGQETQYF.

The chain joins TRBV6-1 to TRBJ2-7; TRBD1 is a possible D gene (6 bases). The germline CDR1 and CDR2 sequences are MNHNS and SASEGT. Trimming took off 6 bases at V and 5 bases at J, with 20 bases between the two ends. The CDR3 spans 15 residues. CDR3 sequence: CASRGTQGNSDEQYF. DNA for the CDR3: TGTGCCAGCAGGGGGACACAGGGAAACTCAGACGAGCAGTACTTC.

The chain is built from TRBV11-2 and TRBJ1-1; D is perhaps TRBD1 (6 bases). The germline V and J ends were trimmed by 8 bases and 4 bases, with 14 bases remaining between them. Germline-derived CDR1 and CDR2 are SGHAT and FQNNGV. The CDR3 runs 13 residues. The DNA of the CDR3 is TGTGCCAGCGGGGAACAGGGTGCCACTGAAGCTTTCTTT. It translates to CASGEQGATEAFF.

The J gene is TRBJ2-5, the V gene TRBV27; 11 bases line up with TRBD1. The germline gives CDR1 MNHEY, CDR2 SMNVEV (reference sequence). V lost 5 bases, J lost 2 bases, and 13 bases stayed unmatched. The CDR3 contains 18 residues. CDR3 nucleotides: TGTGCCAGCAGTCCTCCCCGCGGCGGGACAGGGGGTCAAGAGACCCAGTACTTC. Protein: CASSPPRGGTGGQETQYF.

The rearrangement uses TRBV12-3 or TRBV12-4 and TRBJ2-7; D possibly uses TRBD1 or TRBD2 (5 bases each). The CDR3 extends over 13 amino acids. Between the trimmed V and J ends, which lost 3 bases and 6 bases, there was a span of 12 bases. The CDR3 sequence is CASSFGTWIEQYF. The CDR3, as DNA: TGTGCCAGCAGTTTTGGGACCTGGATCGAGCAGTACTTC.

The table lists this clonotype with a count of one. The chain has TRBV20-1 and TRBJ1-2, with 7 bases matching TRBD1. Germline values: CDR1 DFQATT, CDR2 SNEGSKA (reference sequence). This CDR3 contains 12 residues. The V segment lost 3 bases and the J segment 4 bases; nucleotides outside the gene matches: 2. CDR3 DNA sequence: TGCAGTGCTAGTACAGGGGCCTATGGCTACACCTTC. Encoded protein: CSASTGAYGYTF.

This chain connects TRBV7-2 to TRBJ1-2; D is unresolved. In germline, CDR1 is SGHTA, CDR2 FQGNSA. The CDR3 contains 14 residues. Between the trimmed V and J ends, which lost 2 bases and 4 bases, there was a span of 11 bases. DNA of the CDR3: TGTGCCAGCAGCTTATCTGGGTCCACCTATGGCTACACCTTC. Translating gives CASSLSGSTYGYTF.

The J gene is TRBJ2-7, the V gene TRBV5-4; D is tentatively TRBD1 or TRBD2 (5 bases each). Germline V gene sequence: CDR1 SGHNT, CDR2 YYREEE (reference sequence). V was shortened by 1 base and J by 2 bases, with 13 bases between the two germline ends. The CDR3 runs 15 residues. Written as DNA, the CDR3 is TGTGCCAGCAGCTTGTCCGGGGCCAGGACCTACGAGCAGTACTTC. Translating it yields CASSLSGARTYEQYF.

This clonotype has more than one count but fewer than ten. The chain couples TRBV20-1 to TRBJ2-3; 7 positions match TRBD1. CDR3 size: 16 residues. Germline V gives CDR1 DFQATT, CDR2 SNEGSKA (reference sequence). The V segment lost 6 bases and the J segment 0 bases; nucleotides outside the gene matches: 12. The DNA of the CDR3 is TGCAGTGCCGCCGATCGACAGGGTACTAGCACAGATACGCAGTATTTT. Amino acid sequence: CSAADRQGTSTDTQYF.

This clonotype is medium-sized within its sample. This rearrangement joins TRBV6-1 to TRBJ1-1; 9 bases map to TRBD1. Germline CDR1 and CDR2: MNHNS and SASEGT. This CDR3 is built from 16 residues. Trimming at V came to 6 bases and at J to 5 bases, leaving 13 bases not matched to a gene. The CDR3 nucleotides are TGTGCCAGCAGGCAACGACCGGGACAGGGAGTTACTGAAGCTTTCTTT. This gives the protein CASRQRPGQGVTEAFF.

V gene TRBV5-8 combines with J gene TRBJ1-2, with D possibly matching TRBD1 (6 bases). CDR3 size: 13 residues. Germline values: CDR1 SGHTS, CDR2 YDEGEE. V was trimmed by 7 bases and J by 8 bases, leaving 18 bases between them. The CDR3 nucleotides are TGTGCCAGCCGGGGCAGGGGACCGAGGGGCTACACCTTC. It translates to CASRGRGPRGYTF.

The V call is TRBV10-3, the J call TRBJ2-3, with TRBD1 as a possible D gene (5 bases). V was shortened by 7 bases and J by 2 bases, with 16 bases between the two germline ends. The CDR3 has 15 amino acids. Germline assignment: CDR1 ENHRY and CDR2 SYGVKD. Here the CDR3 reads CAITAGQTLTDTQYF. Written as DNA, the CDR3 is TGTGCCATCACGGCAGGGCAGACCCTCACAGATACGCAGTATTTT.

This chain uses TRBV5-1 with TRBJ2-5; 7 bases align to TRBD2. Trimming removed 0 bases from V and 7 bases from J; junction bases left unmatched: 9. Germline-derived CDR1 and CDR2 are SGHRS and YFSETQ. CDR3 length: 15 amino acids. Written as DNA, the CDR3 is TGCGCCAGCAGCTTGGTTTCGAGGGAGGGAGTGACCCAGTACTTC. Amino acids: CASSLVSREGVTQYF.

The chain has TRBV20-1 and TRBJ1-2; D is undetermined. The germline V gene encodes CDR1 DFQATT and CDR2 SNEGSKA (reference sequence). V was pared by 1 base and J by 2 bases, with 14 bases between. CDR3 length: 15 amino acids. This CDR3 reads CSARGAGRPNYGYTF. The DNA of the CDR3 is TGCAGTGCTAGAGGAGCAGGAAGGCCCAACTATGGCTACACCTTC.

This clonotype was seen a handful of times. This chain connects TRBV20-1 to TRBJ1-2, with a tentative D call TRBD1 (5 bases). Germline V gene sequence: CDR1 DFQATT, CDR2 SNEGSKA (reference sequence). V gave up 4 bases and J gave up 4 bases, with 19 bases separating them. The CDR3 covers 15 residues. The CDR3 DNA reads as TGCAGTGCTAAAGAGAGGCAGGGAGGGATCTATGGCTACACCTTC. Protein sequence: CSAKERQGGIYGYTF.

This clonotype came up once. The chain links TRBV20-1 to TRBJ1-6; D gene unclear. Germline V gene data show CDR1 as DFQATT and CDR2 as SNEGSKA (reference sequence). The V end lost 2 bases, the J end lost 6 bases, and 5 bases lay between the germline ends. This CDR3 has 12 residues. CDR3 sequence (DNA): TGCAGTGCTAGACAGGTTAATTCACCCCTCCACTTT. Translated: CSARQVNSPLHF.

This clonotype was seen only a few times. This sequence joins TRBV6-1 and TRBJ1-2; D is unresolved. This CDR3 comprises 15 residues. Trimming pared 2 bases from V and 3 bases from J, leaving 13 bases between. CDR1 MNHNS and CDR2 SASEGT come from the germline V gene. CDR3 sequence: CASSESVGLYYGYTF. The DNA of the CDR3 is TGTGCCAGCAGTGAATCTGTGGGGTTGTACTATGGCTACACCTTC.

CDR3: CASTTGGTANVLTF. The CDR3 region has the DNA TGTGCCAGCACCACAGGGGGAACGGCCAACGTCCTGACTTTC. This chain joins TRBV7-2 and TRBJ2-6; 8 bases align to TRBD1. With 7 bases clipped from V and 6 bases from J, the junction kept 5 bases outside the gene matches. This CDR3 comprises 14 residues. The germline gives CDR1 SGHTA, CDR2 FQGNSA.

This clonotype was counted once. The J gene is TRBJ2-3, the V gene TRBV5-4; D is perhaps TRBD1 or TRBD2 (5 bases each). Deletions cut 0 bases from V and 9 bases from J, with 14 bases between. Germline V gives CDR1 SGHNT, CDR2 YYREEE (reference sequence). The CDR3 length is 14 residues. The CDR3 nucleotides are TGTGCCAGCAGCTTGGGGGACCAAGCCGGCACGCAGTATTTT. Its translation: CASSLGDQAGTQYF.

The chain joins TRBV7-2 to TRBJ2-5; 8 positions agree with TRBD2. This CDR3 is 18 amino acids long. Germline V lookup: CDR1 SGHTA, CDR2 FQGNSA. V shed 1 base and J 1 base; nucleotides not matched to a gene: 11. In DNA, the CDR3 is TGTGCCAGCAGCTTAGTTGGTGCGATAGCGGGGCCCCAAGAGACCCAGTACTTC. Protein sequence: CASSLVGAIAGPQETQYF.

This clonotype turned up a few times. The V gene is TRBV6-2 or TRBV6-3, the J gene TRBJ1-1, with D possibly being TRBD1 (6 bases). CDR1 and CDR2 from the germline V gene are MNHEY and SVGEGT. Deletions cut 6 bases from V and 4 bases from J, with 18 bases between. CDR3 length equals 15 residues. CDR3 region: CASRWGRGRRTEAFF. The DNA for the CDR3 is TGTGCCAGCAGGTGGGGCAGGGGACGCCGCACTGAAGCTTTCTTT.

The V and J genes are TRBV7-8 and TRBJ1-1, with D possibly TRBD1 on 6 matching bases. The CDR3 has 16 amino acids. Germline loops: CDR1 SGHVS, CDR2 FQNEAQ. V was cut by 0 bases and J by 1 base, with 12 bases left in between. The CDR3 nucleotides are TGTGCCAGCAGCTTAGCGCAAGGGGGAAGGAACACTGAAGCTTTCTTT. Protein: CASSLAQGGRNTEAFF. The full variable domain, in which reference TRBV7-8 and TRBJ1-1 provide the parts outside the CDR3, is GAGVSQSPRYKVAKRGQDVALRCDPISGHVSLFWYQQALGQGPEFLTYFQNEAQLDKSGLPSDRFFAERPEGSVSTLKIQRTQQEDSAVYLCASSLAQGGRNTEAFFGQGTRLTVV.

This chain connects TRBV7-2 to TRBJ1-2, with D maybe TRBD1 (5 bases). Per the germline V gene, CDR1 is SGHTA and CDR2 is FQGNSA. V lost 2 bases and J lost 8, with 12 bases in between. The CDR3 loop spans 13 amino acids. The CDR3 reads CASSLIRVRGYTF. In DNA, the CDR3 is TGTGCCAGCAGCTTAATCAGGGTGCGGGGCTACACCTTC.

This clonotype has a handful of counts. The germline gene is not matched at one end of the junction; a read error may be the cause. This chain joins TRBV19 and TRBJ1-1, with a tentative D call TRBD1 (5 bases). From germline, CDR1 is LNHDA and CDR2 SQIVND (reference sequence). The CDR3 spans 12 residues. CDR3 nucleotides: TGTGCCAGTAGTACCAACAGGCTGCGGGTCGTCTTT. This encodes CASSTNRLRVVF.

This clonotype is a singleton in its sample. The V gene is TRBV9, the J gene TRBJ2-3; tentatively, D is TRBD1 (5 bases). CDR1 SGDLS and CDR2 YYNGEE come from the germline V gene. This CDR3 spans 14 amino acids. Between the trimmed V and J ends, which lost 4 bases and 1 base, there was a span of 10 bases. This chain's CDR3 is CASSRQSRTDTQYF. As DNA, the CDR3 is TGTGCCAGCAGCCGACAGAGCCGCACAGATACGCAGTATTTT.